The 26 T cell receptor beta chains listed next were all sequenced from one sample in a study of CD8+ T cells in alopecia areata (dated by TCRdb to the late 2010s). The label giving this sample's time point can be read as: baseline before oral tofacitinib. The library was produced with the immunoSEQ multiplex PCR assay. For TCR sequencing, RNA was extracted from every sample and reverse transcribed into cDNA to serve as template. The source is immuneACCESS, and TCRdb retained only in-frame sequences with V and J called. Part of the clones is not carried over; for the studies checked, unresolved V genes explain less than half of this, and the remainder is unexplained. The sample has almost 250,000 clones on record, less than 80% of them singletons. Of the sample, more than 0.95% falls within the top ten clones. Sequences were derived from CD4+ T cells sorted from blood, sampled at week 0. All receptors derive from a human donor with alopecia areata.

The chain employs TRBV7-9 and TRBJ1-3, with D possibly TRBD1 on 5 matching bases. Trimming took 2 bases from V and 0 from J, leaving 8 bases between them. Germline CDR1 reads SEHNR; CDR2 reads FQNEAQ (reference sequence). The CDR3 is 15 amino acids. The CDR3 bases are TGTGCCAGCAGCTTAAGGGGAAACTCTGGAAACACCATATATTTT. This sequence encodes CASSLRGNSGNTIYF.

In DNA, the CDR3 is TGCAGCGTGTCGAGGAGAGAAAAACTGTTTTTT. The encoded protein is CSVSRREKLFF. The V and J genes are TRBV29-1 and TRBJ1-4; D gene unclear. Between the trimmed V and J ends, which lost 6 bases and 8 bases, there was a span of 10 bases. The CDR3 has 11 amino acids. Germline assignment: CDR1 SQVTM and CDR2 ANQGSEA.

The CDR3 loop is CSVEDRGTGIRTQYF. The CDR3 DNA sequence: TGCAGCGTTGAAGATCGCGGGACAGGGATTCGAACGCAGTATTTT. The chain employs TRBV29-1 and TRBJ2-3, with 9 bases matching TRBD1. The CDR3 sequence is 15 residues long. Germline CDR1 is SQVTM and CDR2 is ANQGSEA. Trimming took 0 bases from V and 9 from J; bases not matched to a gene: 10.

The chain uses TRBV29-1 and TRBJ2-3; 8 nucleotides line up with TRBD1. From germline, CDR1 is SQVTM and CDR2 ANQGSEA. With 7 bases clipped from V and 4 bases from J, the junction kept 4 bases outside the gene matches. The CDR3 is 12 amino acids. The CDR3 sequence: CSGGQGADTQYF. DNA of the CDR3: TGCAGCGGCGGACAGGGCGCAGATACGCAGTATTTT.

This rearrangement joins TRBV7-2 to TRBJ1-2; D gene uncertain. Germline assignment: CDR1 SGHTA and CDR2 FQGNSA. The V gene lost 1 base and the J gene lost 0 bases, with 9 bases spanning the gap. This CDR3 spans 15 amino acids. The CDR3 nucleotides are TGTGCCAGCAGCTTAGAAGGGCAGGCTAACTATGGCTACACCTTC. This translates into CASSLEGQANYGYTF.

This clone turned up a few times. The chain is built from TRBV12-5 and TRBJ2-5; D may be TRBD2 (5 bases). This CDR3 has 14 amino acids. V gave up 8 bases and J gave up 5 bases, with 18 bases separating them. Germline CDR1 LGHNT, CDR2 FRNRAP. The CDR3 reads CASSPGGGAETQYF. CDR3 bases: TGTGCTAGTAGCCCCGGAGGCGGTGCTGAGACCCAGTACTTC.

The genes are TRBV27 and TRBJ2-7; maybe TRBD2 (5 bases). The CDR3 runs to 13 residues. Between the trimmed V and J ends, which lost 6 bases and 0 bases, there was a span of 9 bases. The germline V gene has CDR1 MNHEY and CDR2 SMNVEV (reference sequence). The DNA of the CDR3 is TGTGCCAGCAGAGACGGGGACTCCTACGAGCAGTACTTC. Protein sequence: CASRDGDSYEQYF.

The chain carries TRBV27 and TRBJ2-5; 7 positions match TRBD2. Germline loops: CDR1 MNHEY, CDR2 SMNVEV (reference sequence). Trimming at V came to 7 bases and at J to 4 bases, leaving 9 bases not matched to a gene. The CDR3 loop spans 14 amino acids. The CDR3 loop is CASTSGVGGETQYF. CDR3 bases: TGTGCCAGCACCAGCGGGGTCGGTGGAGAGACCCAGTACTTC.

This chain connects TRBV30 to TRBJ2-5; D is ambiguous. The CDR3 loop spans 13 amino acids. From germline, CDR1 is GTSNPN and CDR2 SVGIG (reference sequence). V dropped 7 bases and J dropped 7 bases, with 19 bases sitting between them. The CDR3 DNA follows: TGTGCCTTGGAGTTTGTGGTTTATGGGACCCAGTACTTC. It yields the protein CALEFVVYGTQYF.

The chain is built from TRBV5-1 and TRBJ2-4; D tentatively reads TRBD1 or TRBD2 (5 bases each). Germline V gene sequence: CDR1 SGHRS, CDR2 YFSETQ. The CDR3 sequence is 17 residues long. Trimming stripped 2 bases from V and 5 bases from J, with 20 bases between. The DNA for the CDR3 is TGCGCCAGCAGCTTAGACCATCCGGGACCTACTGAAAACATTCAGTACTTC. This gives the protein CASSLDHPGPTENIQYF.

V is TRBV5-1 and J is TRBJ1-5, with 7 bases aligning to TRBD1. The junction had 4 bases not matched to a gene; V was cut back by 2 bases and J by 5 bases. Per the germline V gene, CDR1 is SGHRS and CDR2 is YFSETQ. The CDR3 runs to 14 residues. The CDR3 sequence is CASSLQGLHQPQHF. The CDR3 DNA follows: TGCGCCAGCAGCTTACAGGGGTTGCATCAGCCCCAGCATTTT.

The chain employs TRBV4-1 and TRBJ2-1, with 7 bases matching TRBD2. V was pared by 1 base and J by 5 bases, with 5 bases of the junction left unmatched. This CDR3 contains 15 residues. Looked up from germline, CDR1 is MGHRA and CDR2 is YSYEKL. The chain's CDR3 is CASSQVGRGHNEQFF. The CDR3 coding sequence is TGCGCCAGCAGCCAAGTAGGGAGGGGCCACAATGAGCAGTTCTTC.

This clone was counted between two and nine times. The V gene is TRBV4-1, the J gene TRBJ2-7, with D possibly matching TRBD2 (5 bases). V dropped 4 bases and J dropped 4 bases, with 11 bases sitting between them. The CDR3 extends over 13 amino acids. Germline CDR1 and CDR2: MGHRA and YSYEKL. The CDR3 loop is CASSPHGEYEQYF. The CDR3, as DNA: TGCGCCAGCAGCCCCCACGGGGAATACGAGCAGTACTTC.

CDR3 coding DNA: TGTGCCCTTAGTTTTGGGGCTGGGGCCAACGTCCTGACTTTC. Amino acids: CALSFGAGANVLTF. V and J are TRBV5-4 and TRBJ2-6; no firm D call. Germline V gene data show CDR1 as SGHNT and CDR2 as YYREEE (reference sequence). The germline V and J ends were trimmed by 10 bases and 2 bases, with 13 bases remaining between them. The CDR3 covers 14 residues.

The rearrangement uses TRBV30 and TRBJ1-6, with D perhaps TRBD1 (6 bases). The CDR3 is made up of 13 amino acids. The germline V gene encodes CDR1 GTSNPN and CDR2 SVGIG (reference sequence). This chain's CDR3 is CAYRENYNSPLHF. The CDR3 nucleotides are TGTGCGTACAGGGAAAACTATAATTCACCCCTCCACTTT.

The rearrangement joins TRBV29-1 to TRBJ2-5; 8 bases agree with TRBD2. The CDR3 totals 15 residues. The V segment lost 4 bases and the J segment 4 bases; nucleotides outside the gene matches: 11. Germline V gene lookup returns CDR1 SQVTM and CDR2 ANQGSEA. This CDR3 is CSVVSFGGAPETQYF. Written as DNA, the CDR3 is TGCAGCGTTGTGTCTTTCGGGGGGGCACCAGAGACCCAGTACTTC.

The chain joins TRBV25-1 to TRBJ1-6; the match to TRBD1 covers 10 bases. The CDR3 contains 18 residues. Germline CDR1 and CDR2: MGHDK and SYGVNS. Trimming took 4 bases from V and 0 from J; bases not matched to a gene: 6. Here the CDR3 reads CASSGWTGGGSYNSPLHF. In DNA, the CDR3 is TGTGCCAGCAGTGGATGGACAGGGGGTGGCTCCTATAATTCACCCCTCCACTTT.

In its sample, this clone was seen a few times. V usage is TRBV2 and J usage is TRBJ2-7; D may correspond to TRBD1 or TRBD2 (5 bases each). The germline V gene has CDR1 SNHLY and CDR2 FYNNEI. V lost 5 bases and J 0 bases, leaving 11 bases between the germline ends. The CDR3 has 14 residues. The CDR3 is CASSQRDHSYEQYF. DNA for the CDR3: TGTGCCAGCAGTCAAAGGGACCACTCCTACGAGCAGTACTTC.

This clone appeared a few times. The chain recombines TRBV19 with TRBJ1-2; TRBD1 agrees at 11 bases. V shed 8 bases and J 6 bases; nucleotides not matched to a gene: 5. This CDR3 is 13 amino acids long. From germline, CDR1 is LNHDA and CDR2 SQIVND (reference sequence). This chain's CDR3 is CASEGQGANGYTF. Written as DNA, the CDR3 is TGTGCCAGTGAAGGACAGGGGGCCAATGGCTACACCTTC.

The chain's CDR3 is CASSPEGQPQHF. In DNA form, the CDR3 reads TGTGCCAGCAGTCCGGAAGGACAGCCCCAGCATTTT. The chain joins TRBV27 to TRBJ1-5, with D hard to call. Trimming removed 5 bases from V and 7 bases from J, with 9 bases in between. Per germline, CDR1 MNHEY and CDR2 SMNVEV (reference sequence). CDR3 size: 12 residues.

The sample holds one count of this clone. The J gene is TRBJ1-6, the V gene TRBV7-2; no definite D call. The length of the CDR3 is 13 residues. Per the germline V gene, CDR1 is SGHTA and CDR2 is FQGNSA. The ends were cut back, 2 bases at V and 11 bases at J, with 10 bases in the middle. CDR3 bases: TGTGCCAGCAGCTTAAGGATGGGGACACCCCTCCACTTT. Translated: CASSLRMGTPLHF.

The chain recombines TRBV29-1 with TRBJ2-5; TRBD1 or TRBD2 may be the D gene (5 bases each). Trimming took 7 bases from V and 2 from J, leaving 11 bases between them. CDR1 and CDR2 (germline): SQVTM, ANQGSEA. The CDR3 consists of 12 residues. CDR3 loop: CSDRDHQETQYF. The DNA for the CDR3 is TGCAGCGACCGGGACCATCAAGAGACCCAGTACTTC.

The chain joins TRBV5-6 to TRBJ1-2, with 11 bases lining up with TRBD1. Germline CDR1 and CDR2: SGHDT and YYEEEE. Trimming cost V 3 bases and J 6 bases; bases outside gene matches: 10. The CDR3 consists of 16 residues. The CDR3 region is CASSYLPGQGAHGYTF. CDR3 coding DNA: TGTGCCAGCAGCTATCTCCCTGGACAGGGGGCGCATGGCTACACCTTC.

The rearrangement uses TRBV5-6 and TRBJ1-1, with TRBD1 identical over 7 bases. This CDR3 spans 15 amino acids. V lost 1 base to trimming and J lost 1 base; unmatched junction nucleotides: 4. Per germline, CDR1 SGHDT and CDR2 YYEEEE. CDR3 protein: CASSLIGDRNTEAFF. The CDR3 bases are TGTGCCAGCAGCTTGATAGGGGACAGGAACACTGAAGCTTTCTTT.

This clone has more than one count but fewer than ten. The V and J genes are TRBV29-1 and TRBJ2-5; D is possibly TRBD1 (5 bases). Germline V lookup: CDR1 SQVTM, CDR2 ANQGSEA. Trimming took 6 bases from V and 3 from J, leaving 11 bases between them. CDR3 length equals 12 residues. The CDR3 region has the DNA TGCAGCGTACTTGACAGTAAAGAGACCCAGTACTTC. The encoded protein is CSVLDSKETQYF.

The chain has TRBV5-1 and TRBJ2-1, with D tentatively TRBD2 (6 bases). Looked up from germline, CDR1 is SGHRS and CDR2 is YFSETQ. Trimming removed 3 bases at V and 4 bases at J, with 14 bases between. This CDR3 contains 15 residues. CDR3 sequence (DNA): TGCGCCAGCAGCTCCCCGCGGGATCGGTACAATGAGCAGTTCTTC. This codes for CASSSPRDRYNEQFF. The full variable domain, in which reference TRBV5-1 and TRBJ2-1 provide the parts outside the CDR3, is KAGVTQTPRYLIKTRGQQVTLSCSPISGHRSVSWYQQTPGQGLQFLFEYFSETQRNKGNFPGRFSGRQFSNSRSEMNVSTLELGDSALYLCASSSPRDRYNEQFFGPGTRLTVL.